One T cell receptor beta chain is described in this entry. What it recognizes is unknown. Amplification used 60 Vbeta primers and 13 Jbeta primers. TCRdb's table, derived via immunoSEQ multiplex PCR, lists solely in-frame clones and lacks some. The sample records about 160,000 clones, around 80% being singletons. This sample was included in a study of cytomegalovirus exposure and HLA in healthy donors. Whole-study findings and limits: A later analysis linked a missense variant in DCLRE1C to the trimming of TCR beta V and J genes. What TCR beta sequences reportedly achieved was accurate prediction of HLA-A and HLA-B alleles in most subjects. Available immune exposure information was restricted to CMV serostatus only.

Trimming removed 0 bases from V and 3 bases from J, with 11 bases in between. The V gene's germline CDR1 is SNHLY and CDR2 FYNNEI. CDR3 length equals 15 residues. The sample consisted of PBMCs. This TCR derives from a man aged 45-60 years in good health and CMV-seropositive. The rearrangement uses TRBV2 and TRBJ1-1; no clear D gene. Here the CDR3 reads CASSEALRVDTEAFF. The CDR3 region has the DNA TGTGCCAGCAGTGAAGCGCTGCGGGTGGACACTGAAGCTTTCTTT.